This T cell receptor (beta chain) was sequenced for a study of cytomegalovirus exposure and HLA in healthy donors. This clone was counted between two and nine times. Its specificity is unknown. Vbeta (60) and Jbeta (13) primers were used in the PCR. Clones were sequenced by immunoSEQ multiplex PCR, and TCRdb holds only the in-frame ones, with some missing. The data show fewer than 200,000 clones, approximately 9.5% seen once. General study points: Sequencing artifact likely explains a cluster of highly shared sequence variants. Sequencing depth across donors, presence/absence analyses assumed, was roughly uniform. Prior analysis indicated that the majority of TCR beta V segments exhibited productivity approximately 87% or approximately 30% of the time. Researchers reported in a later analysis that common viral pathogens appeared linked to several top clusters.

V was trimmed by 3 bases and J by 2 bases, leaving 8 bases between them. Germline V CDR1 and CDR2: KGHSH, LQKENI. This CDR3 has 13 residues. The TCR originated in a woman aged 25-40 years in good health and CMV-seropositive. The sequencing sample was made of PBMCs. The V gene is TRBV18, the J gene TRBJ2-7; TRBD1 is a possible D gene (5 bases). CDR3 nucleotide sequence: TGTGCCAGCTCACCGACAGAGGCCTACGAGCAGTACTTC. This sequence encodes CASSPTEAYEQYF.